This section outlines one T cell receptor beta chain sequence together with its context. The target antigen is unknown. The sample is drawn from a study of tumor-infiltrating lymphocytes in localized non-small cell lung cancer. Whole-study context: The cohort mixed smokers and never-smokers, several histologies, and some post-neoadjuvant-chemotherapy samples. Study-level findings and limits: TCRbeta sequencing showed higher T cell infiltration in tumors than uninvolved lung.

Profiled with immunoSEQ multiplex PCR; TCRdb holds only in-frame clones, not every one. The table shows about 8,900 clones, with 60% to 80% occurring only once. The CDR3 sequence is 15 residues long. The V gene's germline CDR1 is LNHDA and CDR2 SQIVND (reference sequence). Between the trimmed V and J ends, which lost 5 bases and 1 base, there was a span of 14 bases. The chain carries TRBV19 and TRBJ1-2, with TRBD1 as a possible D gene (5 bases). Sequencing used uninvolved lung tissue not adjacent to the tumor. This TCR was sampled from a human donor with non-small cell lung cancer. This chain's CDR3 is CASSPQGEGNYGYTF. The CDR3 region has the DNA TGTGCCAGTAGTCCCCAGGGAGAGGGTAACTATGGCTACACCTTC.